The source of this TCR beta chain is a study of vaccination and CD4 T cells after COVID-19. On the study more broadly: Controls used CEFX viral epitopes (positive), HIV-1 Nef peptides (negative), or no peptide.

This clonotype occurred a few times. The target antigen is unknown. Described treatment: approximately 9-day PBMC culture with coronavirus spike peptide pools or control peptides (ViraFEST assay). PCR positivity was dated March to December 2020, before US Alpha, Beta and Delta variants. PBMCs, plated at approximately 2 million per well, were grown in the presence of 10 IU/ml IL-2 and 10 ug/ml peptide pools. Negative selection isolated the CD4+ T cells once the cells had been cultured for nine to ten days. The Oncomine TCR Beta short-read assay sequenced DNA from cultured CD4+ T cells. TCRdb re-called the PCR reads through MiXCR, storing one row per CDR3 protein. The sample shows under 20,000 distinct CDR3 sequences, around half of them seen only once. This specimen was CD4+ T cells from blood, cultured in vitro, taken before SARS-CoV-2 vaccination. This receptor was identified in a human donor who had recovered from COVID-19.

The CDR3 region is CSARSAHNQPQHF. The DNA for the CDR3 is TGCAGTGCTAGATCCGCCCACAATCAGCCCCAGCATTTT. This sequence joins TRBV20-1 and TRBJ1-5, with no clear D. Germline CDR1 reads DFQATT; CDR2 reads SNEGSKA (reference sequence). The CDR3 consists of 13 residues. Trimming cost V 2 bases and J 3 bases, with 8 bases left between them.